This T cell receptor beta chain was sequenced for a study of cytomegalovirus exposure and HLA in healthy donors. Findings of the study overall: Later on, analysis showed that most CMV-associated TCR beta chains appeared to be HLA-restricted.

60 Vbeta and 13 Jbeta primers were used in PCR. Libraries were prepared by immunoSEQ multiplex PCR; TCRdb keeps only in-frame clonotypes and omits some of them. The data show 150,000 to 200,000 clones, approximately 79% seen once. This clone occurred once. The target antigen is unknown. This receptor was identified in a human donor in good health. The sequenced sample was PBMCs.

The CDR3 DNA sequence: TGTGCCAGCAGCGTTCAATTCCGGGACATAAATCAGCCCCAGCATTTT. This codes for CASSVQFRDINQPQHF. The chain uses TRBV7-2 and TRBJ1-5, with a possible D match to TRBD1 (6 bases). The germline gives CDR1 SGHTA, CDR2 FQGNSA. V was cut by 5 bases and J by 4 bases, with 18 bases left in between. The CDR3 is made up of 16 amino acids.